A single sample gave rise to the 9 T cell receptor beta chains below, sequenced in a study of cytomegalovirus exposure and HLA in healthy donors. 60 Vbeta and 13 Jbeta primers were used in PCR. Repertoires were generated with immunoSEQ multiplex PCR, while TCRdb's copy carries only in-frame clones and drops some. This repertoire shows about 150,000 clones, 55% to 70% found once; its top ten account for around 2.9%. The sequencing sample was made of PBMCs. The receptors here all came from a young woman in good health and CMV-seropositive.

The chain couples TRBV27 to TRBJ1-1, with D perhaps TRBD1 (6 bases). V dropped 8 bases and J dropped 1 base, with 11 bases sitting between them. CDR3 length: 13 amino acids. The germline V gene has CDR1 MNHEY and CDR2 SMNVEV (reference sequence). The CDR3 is CASGTMTNTEAFF. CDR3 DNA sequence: TGTGCCAGCGGGACAATGACGAACACTGAAGCTTTCTTT.

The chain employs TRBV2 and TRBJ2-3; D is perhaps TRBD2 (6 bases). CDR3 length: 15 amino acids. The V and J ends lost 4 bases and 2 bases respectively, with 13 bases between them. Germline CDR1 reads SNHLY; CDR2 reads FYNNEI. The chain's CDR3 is CASSGPGRDTDTQYF. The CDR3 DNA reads TGTGCCAGCAGTGGCCCCGGGAGAGACACAGATACGCAGTATTTT.

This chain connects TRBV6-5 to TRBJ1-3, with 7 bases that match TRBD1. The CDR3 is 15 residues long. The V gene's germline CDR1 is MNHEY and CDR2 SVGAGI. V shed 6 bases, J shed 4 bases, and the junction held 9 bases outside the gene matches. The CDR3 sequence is CASRKSTGVGNTIYF. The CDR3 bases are TGTGCCAGCAGGAAATCAACAGGGGTCGGAAACACCATATATTTT.

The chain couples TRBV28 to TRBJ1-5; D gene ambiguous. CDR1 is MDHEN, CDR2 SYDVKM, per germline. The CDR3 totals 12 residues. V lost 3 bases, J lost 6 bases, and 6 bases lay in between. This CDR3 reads CASSFPIQPQHF. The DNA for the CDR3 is TGTGCCAGCAGTTTTCCAATTCAGCCCCAGCATTTT.

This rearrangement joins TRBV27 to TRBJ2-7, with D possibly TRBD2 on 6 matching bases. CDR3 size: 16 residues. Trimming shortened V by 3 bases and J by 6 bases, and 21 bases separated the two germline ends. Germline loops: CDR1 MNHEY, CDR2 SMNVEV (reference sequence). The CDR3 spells CASSFDSGLTPGEQYF. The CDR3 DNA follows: TGTGCCAGCAGTTTCGATTCCGGACTAACACCCGGCGAGCAGTACTTC.

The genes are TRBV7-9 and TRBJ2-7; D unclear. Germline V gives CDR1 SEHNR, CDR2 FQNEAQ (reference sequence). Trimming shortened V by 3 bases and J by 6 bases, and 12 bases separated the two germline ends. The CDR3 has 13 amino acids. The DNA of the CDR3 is TGTGCCAGCAGCTTCGTAGCTACCTCCGAGCAGTACTTC. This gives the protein CASSFVATSEQYF.

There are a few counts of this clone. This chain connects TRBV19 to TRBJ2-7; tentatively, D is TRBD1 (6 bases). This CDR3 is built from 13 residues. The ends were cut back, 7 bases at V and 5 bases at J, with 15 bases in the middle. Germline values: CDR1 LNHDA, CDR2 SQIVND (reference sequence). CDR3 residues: CASNPQGRNEQYF. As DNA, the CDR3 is TGTGCCAGTAACCCACAGGGTCGGAACGAGCAGTACTTC.

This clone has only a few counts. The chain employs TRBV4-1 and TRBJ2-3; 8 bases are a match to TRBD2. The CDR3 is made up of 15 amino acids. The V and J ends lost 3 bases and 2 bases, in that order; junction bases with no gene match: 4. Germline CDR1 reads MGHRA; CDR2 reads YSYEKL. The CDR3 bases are TGCGCCAGCAGCCACCTTGGACTAGCCACAGATACGCAGTATTTT. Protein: CASSHLGLATDTQYF.

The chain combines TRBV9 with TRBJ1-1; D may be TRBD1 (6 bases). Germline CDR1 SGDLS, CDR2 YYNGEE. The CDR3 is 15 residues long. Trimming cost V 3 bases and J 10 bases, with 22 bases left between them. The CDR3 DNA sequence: TGTGCCAGCAGCGGGCGGACAGAACAATTAGACCGAGCTTTCTTT. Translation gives CASSGRTEQLDRAFF.